These 9 T cell receptor beta chains share one sample of origin, sequenced in a study of breast tumors, draining lymph nodes, adjacent tissues. TCRdb recomputed calls from the multiplex PCR reads with MiXCR, one row per CDR3 protein. The sample yields roughly 32,000 distinct CDR3 sequences, 35% to 40% seen once. Sequencing was performed on breast tumor tissue. These receptors all stem from a female donor with breast cancer. Some clones in this sample may be carry-over from other donors' samples.

This clonotype was detected many times. V is TRBV6-2 or TRBV6-3 and J is TRBJ2-2; D unresolved. This CDR3 has 14 residues. Trimming left V 6 bases short and J 13 bases short, with 21 bases between. CDR1 is MNHEY, CDR2 SVGEGT, per germline. The CDR3 loop reads CASSYRLEKAGLFF. In nucleotides, the CDR3 is TGTGCCAGCAGCTATCGACTTGAGAAGGCCGGGCTGTTTTTT.

Worth noting for this clonotype: Possible read error: a much larger clone is one base away. The chain is built from TRBV14 and TRBJ1-6, with D uncertain. Germline V gene sequence: CDR1 SGHDN, CDR2 FVKESK. CDR3 length equals 15 residues. The chain's CDR3 is CASSQGVSYNSPHHF. CDR3 nucleotide sequence: TGTGCCAGCAGCCAAGGGGTGTCCTATAATTCACCCCACCACTTT.

The chain has TRBV20-1 and TRBJ2-1, with unresolved D. V was pared by 1 base and J by 8 bases, with 6 bases between. Germline loops: CDR1 DFQATT, CDR2 SNEGSKA (reference sequence). The CDR3 is made up of 11 amino acids. The CDR3 sequence: CSARGHHEQFF. In DNA form, the CDR3 reads TGCAGTGCTAGAGGACACCATGAGCAGTTCTTC.

This clonotype turned up a few times. This clone may be a read error of a much larger clone one base away. In DNA, the CDR3 is TGTGCCAGCAGTGATCCCCTAGTGGGAATCTACGAGCAGTACTTC. It codes for CASSDPLVGIYEQYF. The chain couples TRBV25-1 to TRBJ2-7; D remains unclear. CDR3 length: 15 residues. Germline CDR1 reads MGHDK; CDR2 reads SYGVNS. Trimming shortened V by 3 bases and J by 3 bases, and 15 bases separated the two germline ends.

V and J are TRBV28 and TRBJ2-2; 7 positions match TRBD1. Germline CDR1 and CDR2: MDHEN and SYDVKM. The trim removed 6 bases at V and 0 bases at J, leaving 4 bases unmatched. There are 15 residues in the CDR3. CDR3 nucleotides: TGTGCCAGCAGCCGGGGACAGTCGAACACCGGGGAGCTGTTTTTT. Residues: CASSRGQSNTGELFF.

Here the CDR3 reads CASSTEGTGSGTDTQYF. The CDR3 DNA reads as TGTGCCAGCAGCACAGAGGGGACAGGGAGCGGGACAGATACGCAGTATTTT. The chain couples TRBV9 to TRBJ2-3; TRBD1 aligns across 9 bases. CDR1 is SGDLS, CDR2 YYNGEE, per germline. The CDR3 has 17 residues. V lost 4 bases to trimming and J lost 3 bases; unmatched junction nucleotides: 12.

The chain is built from TRBV7-2 and TRBJ2-6, with no clear D. Per the germline V gene, CDR1 is SGHTA and CDR2 is FQGNSA. V was clipped by 1 base and J by 2 bases, with 6 bases between them. This CDR3 comprises 15 residues. CDR3 DNA: TGTGCCAGCAGCTTAGAGTTCGCTGGGGCCAACGTCCTGACTTTC. This encodes CASSLEFAGANVLTF.

This sequence joins TRBV4-2 and TRBJ2-1, with unresolved D. The germline V gene encodes CDR1 LGHNA and CDR2 YNFKEQ. There are 13 residues in the CDR3. The V and J ends lost 0 bases and 11 bases respectively, with 11 bases between them. The CDR3 DNA reads as TGTGCCAGCAGCCAAGATGGTTACACTCAGCAGTTCTTC. This codes for CASSQDGYTQQFF.

The rearrangement links TRBV19 to TRBJ1-4, with D possibly TRBD1 on 6 matching bases. CDR3 length equals 14 residues. Germline-derived CDR1 and CDR2 are LNHDA and SQIVND (reference sequence). Trimming left V 4 bases short and J 3 bases short, with 9 bases between. The CDR3 coding sequence is TGTGCCAGTAGTAAATGGGGGCCTAATGAAAAACTGTTTTTT. It is translated as CASSKWGPNEKLFF.